This TCR beta chain was recorded in a study of graft-versus-host responses after intestinal transplantation. Turning to the study itself: Recipients uniformly received anti-thymocyte globulin induction, followed by tacrolimus and steroids for two to four years. Study findings and constraints: Recipient marrow harbored GvH clones, some of which surfaced first in ileum or blood. Maximum circulating GvH clone levels tracked with early post-transplant HvG decreases.

Libraries were prepared by immunoSEQ multiplex PCR; TCRdb keeps only in-frame clonotypes and omits some of them. The sample records about 88,000 clones, 85% to 95% being singletons. The CDR3 is 13 residues long. Germline V lookup: CDR1 MNHEY, CDR2 SMNVEV (reference sequence). Losses at the gene ends were 6 bases for V and 8 bases for J; bases not matched to a gene: 8. Points on this clone: Its specificity is unknown.

This chain uses TRBV27 with TRBJ1-1; 8 nucleotides line up with TRBD1. Sequencing was performed on unstimulated CD4+ T cells sorted from spleen or lymph node cells, taken before transplant. The receptor was isolated from a human donor who was the organ donor for an intestinal transplant. The CDR3 DNA sequence: TGTGCCAGCAGCCCGATTAACAGGGGGGAAGCTTTCTTT. As protein: CASSPINRGEAFF.